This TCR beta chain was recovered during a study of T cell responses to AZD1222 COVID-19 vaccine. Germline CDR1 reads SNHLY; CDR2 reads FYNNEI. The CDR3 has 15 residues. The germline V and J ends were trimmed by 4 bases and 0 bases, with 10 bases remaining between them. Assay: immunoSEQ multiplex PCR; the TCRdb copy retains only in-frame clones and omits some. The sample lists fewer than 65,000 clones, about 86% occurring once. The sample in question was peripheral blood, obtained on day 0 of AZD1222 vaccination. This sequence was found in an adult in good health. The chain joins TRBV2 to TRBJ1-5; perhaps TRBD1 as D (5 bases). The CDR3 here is CASSVGGTSNQPQHF. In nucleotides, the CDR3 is TGTGCCAGCAGTGTTGGAGGGACTAGCAATCAGCCCCAGCATTTT.